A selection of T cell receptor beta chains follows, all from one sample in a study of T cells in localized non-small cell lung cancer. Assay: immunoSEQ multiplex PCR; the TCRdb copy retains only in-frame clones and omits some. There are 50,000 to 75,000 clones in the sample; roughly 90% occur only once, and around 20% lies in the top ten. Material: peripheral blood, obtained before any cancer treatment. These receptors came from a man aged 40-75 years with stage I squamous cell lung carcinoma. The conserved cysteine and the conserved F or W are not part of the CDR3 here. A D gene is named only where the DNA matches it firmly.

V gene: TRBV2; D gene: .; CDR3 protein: ASSEGLASVDEQF
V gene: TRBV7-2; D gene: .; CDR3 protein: ASSFGQRNQPQH
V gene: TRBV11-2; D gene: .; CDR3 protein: AIGGGDSPLH
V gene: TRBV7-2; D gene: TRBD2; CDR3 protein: ASSLSSGGYNEQF
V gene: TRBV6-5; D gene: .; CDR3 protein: ASSYSLTDNTIY
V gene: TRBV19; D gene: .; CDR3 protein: ASSPGLQNTEAF
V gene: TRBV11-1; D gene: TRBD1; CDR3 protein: ASSRRQGGTGELF
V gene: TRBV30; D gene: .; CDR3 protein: AWSGPLEGEQY
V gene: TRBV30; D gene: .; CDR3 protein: AWGKPGLNKNIQY
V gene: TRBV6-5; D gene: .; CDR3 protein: ASGRRGMNTEAF
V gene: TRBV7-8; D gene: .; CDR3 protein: ASSLVGGVLYGYT
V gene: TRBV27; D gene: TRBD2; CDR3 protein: ASSWGREGETQY
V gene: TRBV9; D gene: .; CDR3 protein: ASSVGGGASGNTIY
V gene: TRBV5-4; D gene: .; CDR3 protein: ASSLGRSSYEQY
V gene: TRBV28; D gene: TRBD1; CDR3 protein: ASTPRGTGRPRTQY
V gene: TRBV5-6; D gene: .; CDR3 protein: ASSLRAGDTQY
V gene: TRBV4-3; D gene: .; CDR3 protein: ASSPDTARREKLF
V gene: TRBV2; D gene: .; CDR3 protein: ASSDRSRGKNIQY